This T cell receptor (beta chain) came from a study of cytomegalovirus exposure and HLA in healthy donors. Per germline, CDR1 SGHTA and CDR2 FQGNSA. Trimming took off 1 base at V and 5 bases at J, with 14 bases between the two ends. The CDR3 contains 15 residues. PCR primers comprised 60 Vbeta and 13 Jbeta primers. This table comes from immunoSEQ multiplex PCR, and its TCRdb copy is limited to in-frame clones, with some not included. In the table there are roughly 190,000 clones, roughly four fifths of which are singletons. In nominal health when sampled, donors likely had unrecorded immune exposures nonetheless.

The sequence derives from a woman in her 30s in good health and CMV-seropositive. Sequenced material: PBMCs. V usage is TRBV7-2 and J usage is TRBJ1-1; TRBD1 might be the D (5 bases). The CDR3 here is CASSLERGTKTEAFF. DNA of the CDR3: TGTGCCAGCAGCTTAGAGCGGGGGACGAAGACTGAAGCTTTCTTT.